The clone carrying this T cell receptor (beta chain) was recorded once. Its specificity is not known. Method: immunoSEQ multiplex PCR; TCRdb's copy keeps in-frame clones and lacks some. There are about 1,800,000 clones in the sample; 85% to 95% occur only once, and 0.9% to 1.5% lies in the top ten. The sample is drawn from a study of shared clonotypes between healthy human individuals. Background on the study: Researchers assigned three CD4 naive, three CD4 memory, two CD8 naive and one CD8 memory plate to each donor.

This CDR3 has 12 residues. V gave up 6 bases and J gave up 9 bases; unmatched junction bases: 6. Germline values: CDR1 MGHDK, CDR2 SYGVNS. The naive CD8 subset, CD45RO-negative cells positively selected for CCR7, excluded terminally differentiated effector memory CD45RA+ cells. Healthy HIV-negative adults with no recent acute infections or vaccinations were recruited as donors. Findings and caveats of the study: Shared across a few donors were around 5% of the naive CD4 clonotypes.

V and J are TRBV25-1 and TRBJ1-1; 8 bases agree with TRBD1. The source material was naive CD8+ T cells sorted from blood. The sequence derives from a man aged 18 to 30 in good health. The CDR3 is CASRPGGTKAFF. The CDR3 nucleotides are TGTGCCAGCAGGCCAGGGGGCACAAAAGCTTTCTTT.